This T cell receptor beta chain was identified in a study of T cell responses to AZD1222 COVID-19 vaccine. About the research overall: The study pooled second doses at about 4 or about 12 weeks.

Measured with immunoSEQ multiplex PCR; TCRdb has only the in-frame clones, and not every one. The repertoire includes 150,000 to 200,000 clones, 94% of them detected once, and 9.2% sits in the top ten. Study findings and constraints: Baseline seropositivity characterized only six AZD1222 recipients.

The CDR3 contains 15 residues. J lost 7 bases, V lost 2 bases, and 4 bases had no gene match. Per the germline V gene, CDR1 is MNHNY and CDR2 is SVGAGI (reference sequence). Points on this clone: Its cognate antigen is unknown.

This clonotype was obtained from an adult in good health. The sample was peripheral blood, taken on day 0 of AZD1222 vaccination. The chain carries TRBV6-6 and TRBJ2-7, with TRBD2 matching 14 bases. CDR3 sequence reads: CASSYTGTSGSEQYF. For the CDR3, the DNA is TGTGCCAGCAGTTACACCGGGACTAGCGGGAGTGAGCAGTACTTC.